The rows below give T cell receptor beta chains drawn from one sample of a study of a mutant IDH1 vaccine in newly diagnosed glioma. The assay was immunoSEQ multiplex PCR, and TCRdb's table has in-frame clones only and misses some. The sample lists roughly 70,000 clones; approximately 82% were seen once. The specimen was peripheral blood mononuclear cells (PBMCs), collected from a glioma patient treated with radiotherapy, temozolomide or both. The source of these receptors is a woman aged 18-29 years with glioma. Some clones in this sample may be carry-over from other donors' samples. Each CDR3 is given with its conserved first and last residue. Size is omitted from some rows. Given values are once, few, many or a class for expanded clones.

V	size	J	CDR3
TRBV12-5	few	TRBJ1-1	CASGLVYDEAFF
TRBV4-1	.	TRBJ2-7	CASSQMPSGSYEQYF
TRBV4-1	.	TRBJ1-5	CASSQGLELPQHF
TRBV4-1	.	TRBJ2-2	CASSQEASGVSGELFF
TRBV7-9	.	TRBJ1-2	CASSQSRSRLDGYTF
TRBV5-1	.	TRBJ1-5	CASSISGTDQPQHF
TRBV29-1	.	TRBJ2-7	CSVYRQGGYEQYF
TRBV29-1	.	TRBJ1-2	CSVEVRAPIGYTF
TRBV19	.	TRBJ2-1	CASSIMEGLAGNEQFF
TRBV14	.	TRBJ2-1	CASSLLGTREQFF
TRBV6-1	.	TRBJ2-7	CASSEGPRGLSYEQYF
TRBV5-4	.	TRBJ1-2	CASSLGDQGYGYTF
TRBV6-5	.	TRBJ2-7	CASRLTGATYEQYF
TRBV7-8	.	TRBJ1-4	CASSPTGQGFLKLFF
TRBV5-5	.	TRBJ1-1	CASSLARQLNTEAFF
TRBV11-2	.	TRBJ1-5	CASSRVAGTSGQPQHF
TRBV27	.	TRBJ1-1	CASSLQTGGDLQDTEAFF
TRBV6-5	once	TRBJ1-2	CASSTMPGVGGYTF
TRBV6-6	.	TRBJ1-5	CASSLPGTGSNQPQHF
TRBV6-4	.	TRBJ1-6	CASSASGGYNSPLHF
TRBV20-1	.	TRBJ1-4	CSARGVEKLFF
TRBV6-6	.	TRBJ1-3	CASIKTDGNTIYF
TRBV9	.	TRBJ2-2	CASSGSGTSGMGTGELFF
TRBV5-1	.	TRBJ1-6	CASSYDRGRFDSPLHF
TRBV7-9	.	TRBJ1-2	CASSLEGTGTDGYTF
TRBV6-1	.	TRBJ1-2	CASKASPPDGYTF
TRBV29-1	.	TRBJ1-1	CSVERQTLNTEAFF
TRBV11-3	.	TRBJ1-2	CASSPDGYTF
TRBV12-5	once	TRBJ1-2	CASGLGPYGYTF
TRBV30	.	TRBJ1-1	CAWSRDLGTEAFF
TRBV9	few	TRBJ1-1	CASSPLLDGNTEAFF
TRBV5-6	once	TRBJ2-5	CASSPGLAGDQETQYF
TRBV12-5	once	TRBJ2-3	CASGPWRQGPPADTQYF
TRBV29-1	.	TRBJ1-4	CSVIEGLGDEKLFF
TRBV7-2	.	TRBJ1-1	CASSLAGRNTEAFF
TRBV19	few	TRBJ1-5	CASRSHRGSNQPQHF
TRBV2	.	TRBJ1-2	CASSDTGAYGYTF
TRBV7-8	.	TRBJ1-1	CASSFGRGMNTEAFF
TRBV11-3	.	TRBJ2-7	CASSPSAGGPNPYF
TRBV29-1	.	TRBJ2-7	CSVEVGQGGYEQYF
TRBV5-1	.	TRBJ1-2	CASSLEGTVNGYTF